These 12 T cell receptor beta chains were all obtained from the same sample, sequenced in a study of patients and donors after allogeneic stem cell transplantation. In TCRdb, the RT-PCR reads were re-called with MiXCR into one record per CDR3 protein. This table holds some 200,000 distinct CDR3 sequences, 40% to 45% found once. Sequenced sample: blood, either unsorted or a sorted T cell fraction (not recorded which). These receptors were taken from a human donor who was either an allogeneic HSCT recipient or a stem cell or donor lymphocyte infusion donor (not recorded which). It is not recorded whose cells these are; they may come from a transplant donor.

This clonotype appeared a few times. The chain uses TRBV7-9 and TRBJ1-1; TRBD1 matches 7 bases. From germline, CDR1 is SEHNR and CDR2 FQNEAQ (reference sequence). J was trimmed by 5 bases and V by 5 bases; bases with no gene match: 11. The CDR3 length is 15 residues. CDR3 nucleotides: TGTGCCAGCAGCAATATACAGGGGAAAGGAACTGAAGCTTTCTTT. As protein: CASSNIQGKGTEAFF.

This sequence joins TRBV5-1 and TRBJ1-3; 8 bases fit TRBD1. The CDR3 runs 14 residues. CDR1 is SGHRS, CDR2 YFSETQ, per germline. V lost 4 bases, J lost 0 bases, and 0 bases stayed unmatched. The CDR3 DNA follows: TGCGCCAGCAGCACAGGGGGCTCTGGAAACACCATATATTTT. Translated, it gives CASSTGGSGNTIYF.

This clonotype was observed a few times. The chain joins TRBV18 to TRBJ1-1, with TRBD1 identical over 9 bases. The CDR3 consists of 15 residues. Germline V gene data show CDR1 as KGHSH and CDR2 as LQKENI. The ends lost 7 bases at V and 1 base at J; junction bases unmatched: 7. This CDR3 reads CASLPGTGWNTEAFF. In DNA, the CDR3 is TGTGCCAGCTTACCCGGGACAGGGTGGAACACTGAAGCTTTCTTT.

V gene TRBV5-1 combines with J gene TRBJ2-7; D unresolved. Trimming stripped 0 bases from V and 1 base from J, with 8 bases between. Germline V gives CDR1 SGHRS, CDR2 YFSETQ. This CDR3 region has 14 residues. CDR3 sequence reads: CASSLVLGSYEQYF. The CDR3 bases are TGCGCCAGCAGCTTGGTTTTGGGGTCCTACGAGCAGTACTTC.

The chain has TRBV12-3 or TRBV12-4 and TRBJ1-1; TRBD1 agrees at 8 bases. This CDR3 is built from 16 residues. V trimming: 5 bases; J trimming: 6 bases; junction bases outside the gene matches: 14. The CDR3 spells CASSPGGYRGLAEAFF. The DNA of the CDR3 is TGTGCCAGCAGTCCAGGGGGCTATAGGGGGCTCGCTGAAGCTTTCTTT.

This chain connects TRBV7-2 to TRBJ2-2; 8 nucleotides line up with TRBD2. The germline CDR1 and CDR2 sequences are SGHTA and FQGNSA. The CDR3 sequence is 15 residues long. Trimming cost V 3 bases and J 1 base; bases outside gene matches: 1. The CDR3 DNA follows: TGTGCCAGCAGCTTTACTAGCGGGAACACCGGGGAGCTGTTTTTT. It encodes CASSFTSGNTGELFF.

A few counts support this clonotype. The chain is built from TRBV20-1 and TRBJ1-5, with 7 bases fitting TRBD1. After removal of 2 bases from V and 8 bases from J, the junction contained 6 bases not matched to a gene. The V gene's germline CDR1 is DFQATT and CDR2 SNEGSKA (reference sequence). CDR3 length equals 13 residues. CDR3 bases: TGCAGTGCTAGAAACAGGGGAGGCAAGCCCCAGCATTTT. Translation: CSARNRGGKPQHF.

The chain carries TRBV12-3 or TRBV12-4 and TRBJ1-5; no reliable D call. The V end lost 6 bases, the J end lost 5 bases, and 14 bases lay between the germline ends. The CDR3 is 14 amino acids. The CDR3 DNA reads as TGTGCCAGCAGCCAAGTCGTTACTCATCAGCCCCAGCATTTT. Translating gives CASSQVVTHQPQHF.

This clonotype was observed a handful of times. V is TRBV2 and J is TRBJ2-1; TRBD1 matches 10 bases. Germline CDR1 is SNHLY and CDR2 is FYNNEI. The V and J ends lost 5 bases and 3 bases, in that order; junction bases with no gene match: 4. There are 15 residues in the CDR3. CDR3 sequence (DNA): TGTGCCAGCAGTAGGACAGGGGGTGGCTACAATGAGCAGTTCTTC. Its translation: CASSRTGGGYNEQFF.

This chain uses TRBV15 with TRBJ2-7, with D unresolved. Between the trimmed V and J ends, which lost 1 base and 0 bases, there was a span of 4 bases. Germline lookup yields CDR1 LNHNV and CDR2 YYDKDF (reference sequence). This CDR3 region has 13 residues. In nucleotides, the CDR3 is TGTGCCACCAGCAGAGTTCACTCCTACGAGCAGTACTTC. Amino acid sequence: CATSRVHSYEQYF. The full variable domain, rest sourced from reference TRBV15 and TRBJ2-7, is DAMVIQNPRYQVTQFGKPVTLSCSQTLNHNVMYWYQQKSSQAPKLLFHYYDKDFNNEADTPDNFQSRRPNTSFCFLDIRSPGLGDTAMYLCATSRVHSYEQYFGPGTRLTVT.

The CDR3 is CASSLAPGQGFNEQFF. CDR3 DNA: TGTGCCAGCAGTTTAGCTCCGGGACAGGGTTTCAATGAGCAGTTCTTC. The gene calls are TRBV12-3 or TRBV12-4 and TRBJ2-1, with 9 bases aligning to TRBD1. This CDR3 has 16 residues. Unmatched junction bases numbered 6, after V lost 0 bases and J lost 6 bases.

The chain combines TRBV28 with TRBJ2-1; D is uncertain. Trimming pared 3 bases from V and 7 bases from J, leaving 7 bases between. Germline assignment: CDR1 MDHEN and CDR2 SYDVKM. The CDR3 extends over 12 amino acids. In DNA form, the CDR3 reads TGTGCCAGCAGTTTGACCTGGAATGAGCAGTTCTTC. Protein: CASSLTWNEQFF.